The next 31 T cell receptor beta chains were all read from a single sample in a study of blood T cell repertoires in COVID-19. Profiling relied on immunoSEQ multiplex PCR, and the TCRdb table lists in-frame clones only, not all of them. The repertoire holds around 260,000 clones, with roughly 89% as singletons. Source material: peripheral blood. The receptors were sampled from a woman aged 25 to 39 with active or convalescent COVID-19.

The rearrangement links TRBV4-3 to TRBJ1-2, with a possible D match to TRBD1 (6 bases). Germline V gives CDR1 LGHNA, CDR2 YSLEER. The CDR3 has 14 residues. V dropped 0 bases and J dropped 8 bases, with 13 bases sitting between them. This CDR3 reads CASSQDSGTRGYTF. CDR3 in DNA: TGCGCCAGCAGCCAAGATAGTGGGACACGGGGCTACACCTTC.

The J gene is TRBJ1-6, the V gene TRBV18, with D unclear. The V gene lost 2 bases and the J gene lost 5 bases, with 7 bases spanning the gap. Germline assignment: CDR1 KGHSH and CDR2 LQKENI. This CDR3 spans 14 amino acids. The CDR3 DNA follows: TGTGCCAGCTCACCAAGAGGGAATAATTCACCCCTCCACTTT. Translation gives CASSPRGNNSPLHF.

The chain has TRBV4-1 and TRBJ1-4; D call uncertain. This CDR3 is 16 amino acids long. In germline, CDR1 is MGHRA, CDR2 YSYEKL. With 2 bases removed from V and 4 bases from J, the gap between germline ends came to 14 bases. This chain's CDR3 is CASSQRGSTGNEKLFF. The CDR3 bases are TGCGCCAGCAGCCAACGCGGTTCTACGGGTAATGAAAAACTGTTTTTT.

The CDR3 is CASSYSGTGNTDTQYF. CDR3 bases: TGTGCCAGCAGTTACTCCGGGACAGGGAACACAGATACGCAGTATTTT. This chain joins TRBV6-2 or TRBV6-3 and TRBJ2-3; 9 bases fit TRBD1. With V trimmed by 0 bases and J by 2 bases, 3 bases remained unmatched. This CDR3 has 16 residues. The V gene's germline CDR1 is MNHEY and CDR2 SVGEGT.

The chain carries TRBV30 and TRBJ2-3, with TRBD2 as a possible D gene (6 bases). The CDR3 loop spans 14 amino acids. V lost 4 bases, J lost 2 bases, and 13 bases lay in between. Germline V gives CDR1 GTSNPN, CDR2 SVGIG (reference sequence). This CDR3 is CAWNSGGFTDTQYF. For the CDR3, the DNA is TGTGCCTGGAATAGCGGTGGGTTCACAGATACGCAGTATTTT.

This rearrangement joins TRBV7-8 to TRBJ1-1, with 8 bases aligning to TRBD1. Germline lookup yields CDR1 SGHVS and CDR2 FQNEAQ. The trim removed 5 bases at V and 0 bases at J, leaving 8 bases unmatched. The CDR3 consists of 16 residues. CDR3 in amino acids: CASSQPKTGVNTEAFF. CDR3 DNA: TGTGCCAGCAGCCAGCCGAAGACAGGGGTGAACACTGAAGCTTTCTTT. Full variable domain (rest looked up from reference TRBV7-8 and TRBJ1-1): GAGVSQSPRYKVAKRGQDVALRCDPISGHVSLFWYQQALGQGPEFLTYFQNEAQLDKSGLPSDRFFAERPEGSVSTLKIQRTQQEDSAVYLCASSQPKTGVNTEAFFGQGTRLTVV.

The chain joins TRBV4-1 to TRBJ2-5; 9 bases match TRBD1. The V gene's germline CDR1 is MGHRA and CDR2 YSYEKL. The CDR3 extends over 15 amino acids. Germline trimming cut 2 bases from V and 4 bases from J; bases unmatched to any gene: 5. CDR3 bases: TGCGCCAGCAGCCAATTACGACAGGGGGGAGAGACCCAGTACTTC. It is translated as CASSQLRQGGETQYF.

As regards this clone: Sequence at one end of the junction differs from germline and may be a read error. J is TRBJ2-1 and V is TRBV5-1, with 13 bases fitting TRBD2. Germline V lookup: CDR1 SGHRS, CDR2 YFSETQ. The CDR3 is 15 amino acids. The CDR3 reads CASSIGTSGDYPRVF. CDR3 coding DNA: TGCGCCAGCAGCATTGGGACTAGCGGGGACTATCCGAGGGTCTTC. Variable domain in full (rest from reference TRBV5-1 and TRBJ2-1): KAGVTQTPRYLIKTRGQQVTLSCSPISGHRSVSWYQQTPGQGLQFLFEYFSETQRNKGNFPGRFSGRQFSNSRSEMNVSTLELGDSALYLCASSIGTSGDYPRVFGPGTRLTVL.

The rearrangement uses TRBV7-2 and TRBJ2-2; 9 bases line up with TRBD1. Unmatched junction bases numbered 5, after V lost 5 bases and J lost 7 bases. The CDR3 spans 14 residues. Looked up from germline, CDR1 is SGHTA and CDR2 is FQGNSA. Here the CDR3 reads CASSPGQGSGELFF. Here the CDR3 DNA reads TGTGCCAGCAGCCCGGGACAGGGAAGCGGGGAGCTGTTTTTT.

On this clone: The sample carries other DNA sequences with the same CDR3. The chain links TRBV6-2 or TRBV6-3 to TRBJ1-4; a weak D match, TRBD1 (6 bases). Trimming took 0 bases from V and 3 from J, leaving 8 bases between them. The length of the CDR3 is 15 residues. CDR1 and CDR2 (germline): MNHEY, SVGEGT. CDR3 in DNA: TGTGCCAGCAGTTACTCAGGACAGCCTAATGAAAAACTGTTTTTT. Protein sequence: CASSYSGQPNEKLFF.

The V and J genes are TRBV5-4 and TRBJ2-7; 8 bases are a match to TRBD1. V gave up 4 bases and J gave up 0 bases; unmatched junction bases: 3. CDR1 and CDR2 from the germline V gene are SGHNT and YYREEE (reference sequence). The CDR3 loop spans 14 amino acids. The CDR3 nucleotides read TGTGCCAGCAGCACAGGACAGGGCTCCTACGAGCAGTACTTC. This codes for CASSTGQGSYEQYF.

The V gene is TRBV18, the J gene TRBJ2-1, with a weak D call TRBD2 (5 bases). Trimming removed 5 bases at V and 9 bases at J, with 14 bases between. The CDR3 sequence is 13 residues long. Germline V gene sequence: CDR1 KGHSH, CDR2 LQKENI. The CDR3 nucleotides are TGTGCCAGCTCATGGACCGCTAGCAGTGAGCAGTTCTTC. Protein product: CASSWTASSEQFF.

The chain employs TRBV23-1 and TRBJ1-6, with 10 bases fitting TRBD1. TRBV23-1 is an ORF; its function is uncertain. V shed 6 bases, J shed 2 bases, and the junction held 13 bases outside the gene matches. The CDR3 is 19 residues long. Here the CDR3 DNA reads TGCGCCAGCAGACGAGCTCTTGGACAGGGGGGGACCTATAATTCACCCCTCCACTTT. This codes for CASRRALGQGGTYNSPLHF.

The chain employs TRBV6-1 and TRBJ1-2, with a weak D call TRBD1 (5 bases). V shed 1 base and J shed 4 bases, with 16 bases lying between them. This CDR3 is built from 16 residues. Germline loops: CDR1 MNHNS, CDR2 SASEGT. The CDR3 bases are TGTGCCAGCAGTGAAGAGAAAGGGGTAAAGATCTATGGCTACACCTTC. This gives the protein CASSEEKGVKIYGYTF.

This clone was counted once. The genes are TRBV5-6 and TRBJ1-5, with 9 bases fitting TRBD1. V dropped 4 bases and J dropped 4; count of bases not matched to a gene: 9. The CDR3 sequence is 16 residues long. Germline loops: CDR1 SGHDT, CDR2 YYEEEE. CDR3 in DNA: TGTGCCAGCAGCCTCCGCACCGGGACAGGGAATCAGCCCCAGCATTTT. As protein: CASSLRTGTGNQPQHF.

The chain employs TRBV11-2 and TRBJ2-3, with D perhaps TRBD2 (5 bases). Germline lookup yields CDR1 SGHAT and CDR2 FQNNGV. The CDR3 spans 14 residues. Between the trimmed V and J ends, which lost 5 bases and 1 base, there was a span of 10 bases. Here the CDR3 reads CASSPGVRTDTQYF. For the CDR3, the DNA is TGTGCCAGCAGCCCCGGGGTCCGCACAGATACGCAGTATTTT.

The chain recombines TRBV27 with TRBJ1-1; maybe TRBD1 (6 bases). The V end was cut by 4 bases, the J end by 4 bases, with 22 bases between. The germline CDR1 and CDR2 sequences are MNHEY and SMNVEV (reference sequence). The length of the CDR3 is 17 residues. Here the CDR3 reads CASSSQGDEGERTEAFF. CDR3 DNA: TGTGCCAGCAGTTCCCAAGGAGACGAGGGGGAACGCACTGAAGCTTTCTTT.

The J gene is TRBJ1-1, the V gene TRBV14, with 7 bases fitting TRBD1. This CDR3 is 16 amino acids long. V dropped 4 bases and J dropped 4; count of bases not matched to a gene: 12. The germline V gene has CDR1 SGHDN and CDR2 FVKESK. CDR3 amino acids: CASSPPGQFEGTEAFF. DNA of the CDR3: TGTGCCAGCAGCCCCCCGGGACAGTTTGAGGGCACTGAAGCTTTCTTT.

V usage is TRBV27 and J usage is TRBJ1-1; D call uncertain. CDR1 and CDR2 (germline): MNHEY, SMNVEV (reference sequence). Trimming stripped 5 bases from V and 2 bases from J, with 9 bases between. This CDR3 is built from 13 residues. The DNA for the CDR3 is TGTGCCAGCAGTAGCAACAGAAACACTGAAGCTTTCTTT. It yields the protein CASSSNRNTEAFF.

J is TRBJ1-2 and V is TRBV3-1 (or the pseudogene TRBV3-2), with TRBD1 identical over 8 bases. In germline, CDR1 is LGHDT, CDR2 YNNKEL (reference sequence). The CDR3 spans 14 residues. J was trimmed by 2 bases and V by 4 bases; bases with no gene match: 3. CDR3 in amino acids: CASSPRDRNYGYTF. The CDR3 bases are TGTGCCAGCAGCCCTCGGGACAGGAACTATGGCTACACCTTC.

This clone was seen just once. The rearrangement uses TRBV5-1 and TRBJ2-5; 10 bases line up with TRBD1. Trimming cost V 4 bases and J 1 base; bases outside gene matches: 7. The CDR3 extends over 16 amino acids. The germline CDR1 and CDR2 sequences are SGHRS and YFSETQ. The CDR3, as DNA: TGCGCCAGCAGCGCTCCCGACAGGGGGCTCCAAGAGACCCAGTACTTC. Amino acid sequence: CASSAPDRGLQETQYF.

The rearrangement joins TRBV3-1 (or the pseudogene TRBV3-2) to TRBJ2-2; 8 bases are a match to TRBD2. The CDR3 covers 19 residues. The V gene's germline CDR1 is LGHDT and CDR2 YNNKEL (reference sequence). V was clipped by 2 bases and J by 3 bases; unmatched bases: 14. The CDR3 DNA reads TGTGCCAGCAGCCAATATCTCGCGGGGGGATCTTTTTACACCGGGGAGCTGTTTTTT. Residues: CASSQYLAGGSFYTGELFF.

This chain joins TRBV2 and TRBJ2-3, with 7 bases matching TRBD1. The CDR3 runs 15 residues. CDR1 and CDR2 (germline): SNHLY, FYNNEI. Trimming cost V 7 bases and J 7 bases; bases outside gene matches: 14. Written as DNA, the CDR3 is TGTGCCAGCAATACACCGATGACAGGGACCCATACGCAGTATTTT. The encoded protein is CASNTPMTGTHTQYF.

The chain carries TRBV2 and TRBJ2-5, with TRBD2 matching over 7 bases. Germline values: CDR1 SNHLY, CDR2 FYNNEI. V lost 9 bases to trimming and J lost 4 bases; unmatched junction nucleotides: 2. This CDR3 contains 11 residues. The CDR3 spells CASGGGETQYF. In DNA, the CDR3 is TGTGCCAGTGGGGGGGGAGAGACCCAGTACTTC.

The J gene is TRBJ1-1, the V gene TRBV19; 8 positions match TRBD1. The V gene end was trimmed by 10 bases and the J gene end by 1 base; junction bases not matched to a gene: 5. The CDR3 length is 13 residues. CDR1 and CDR2 from the germline V gene are LNHDA and SQIVND (reference sequence). The CDR3 nucleotides read TGTGCCACCCGGGACAGGCAGAACACTGAAGCTTTCTTT. Protein: CATRDRQNTEAFF.

V and J are TRBV6-1 and TRBJ1-6, with D unclear. This CDR3 region has 16 residues. V lost 0 bases to trimming and J lost 2 bases, with 8 bases between them. Germline values: CDR1 MNHNS, CDR2 SASEGT. CDR3 DNA sequence: TGTGCCAGCAGTGAAGCGAGAGGGACCTATAATTCACCCCTCCACTTT. Translation: CASSEARGTYNSPLHF.

This chain uses TRBV7-8 with TRBJ1-2, with a possible D match to TRBD1 (6 bases). This CDR3 contains 13 residues. Trimming took off 5 bases at V and 8 bases at J, with 15 bases between the two ends. Germline CDR1 reads SGHVS; CDR2 reads FQNEAQ. As DNA, the CDR3 is TGTGCCAGCAGCCGACTAGGGGGAGAGGGCTACACCTTC. Translated, it gives CASSRLGGEGYTF.

The genes are TRBV9 and TRBJ1-2; 8 positions agree with TRBD1. The germline V gene encodes CDR1 SGDLS and CDR2 YYNGEE. V shed 0 bases, J shed 2 bases, and the junction held 6 bases outside the gene matches. This CDR3 is 16 amino acids long. Here the CDR3 DNA reads TGTGCCAGCAGCGTAGGAGACTGGACAGGGAACTATGGCTACACCTTC. Translated, it gives CASSVGDWTGNYGYTF.

CDR3 protein: CATSVQGAHQPQHF. The CDR3 bases are TGTGCCACCAGTGTGCAGGGGGCTCATCAGCCCCAGCATTTT. V is TRBV24-1 and J is TRBJ1-5, with 8 bases aligning to TRBD1. The CDR3 has 14 amino acids. After removal of 5 bases from V and 5 bases from J, the junction contained 4 bases not matched to a gene. Germline loops: CDR1 KGHDR, CDR2 SFDVKD.

This rearrangement joins TRBV19 to TRBJ1-2; D unresolved. V lost 5 bases to trimming and J lost 1 base, with 11 bases between them. There are 14 residues in the CDR3. CDR1 is LNHDA, CDR2 SQIVND, per germline (reference sequence). This CDR3 is CASSPAEVNYGYTF. CDR3 DNA: TGTGCCAGTAGTCCCGCGGAGGTTAACTATGGCTACACCTTC.

The chain recombines TRBV5-5 with TRBJ1-1, with D possibly being TRBD1 (5 bases). The CDR3 totals 17 residues. V was clipped by 1 base and J by 0 bases, with 16 bases between them. Germline values: CDR1 SGHKS, CDR2 YYEKEE (reference sequence). In nucleotides, the CDR3 is TGTGCCAGCAGCTTGAGAGAGCTCAGGGCCTTGAACACTGAAGCTTTCTTT. Translating it yields CASSLRELRALNTEAFF.